This TCR beta chain was found in a study of human T cells and chemical hapten exposure. TCRdb passed the RACE reads through MiXCR, listing each CDR3 protein once. The sample holds approximately 80,000 distinct CDR3 sequences, over 10% seen once. The time point denotes: patch test 3, about 24 weeks after DPC sensitization. Noted treatment: therapeutic diphenylcyclopropenone sensitization with weekly scalp DPC. This clonotype was counted at least ten times. The CDR3 runs 11 residues. V gave up 3 bases and J gave up 11 bases, with 10 bases separating them. Germline CDR1 reads MNHNS; CDR2 reads SASEGT. The source material was whole blood, sampled in connection with sensitization to the hapten diphenylcyclopropenone (DPC). The chain has TRBV6-1 and TRBJ1-1, with unresolved D. This TCR derives from a woman between 45 and 60 years old with alopecia areata. Some clones in this sample may be carry-over from other donors' samples. The CDR3 spells CASSETYVAFF. The DNA of the CDR3 is TGTGCCAGCAGTGAGACCTATGTGGCTTTCTTT.